One sample yielded the 30 T cell receptor beta chains listed below, sequenced in a study of T cells in Graves' hyperthyroidism and ophthalmopathy. Authors of the study amplified TCR beta CDR3 regions from RNA transcripts. HTBI primers drove first-round RT-PCR of the TCR CDR3. One entry per CDR3 protein results from TCRdb running MiXCR on the multiplex PCR reads. Of 190,000 or so distinct CDR3 sequences listed, around 19% are singletons. The specimen sequenced was blood. These receptor sequences come from a man aged 40-50 years with Graves' hyperthyroidism.

CDR3 nucleotides: TGTGCCAGCAGTCTTCCGGGGGCGAATGAAAAACTGTTTTTT. This encodes CASSLPGANEKLFF. V is TRBV25-1 and J is TRBJ1-4; D might be TRBD1 (6 bases). CDR1 MGHDK and CDR2 SYGVNS come from the germline V gene. Trimming took off 5 bases at V and 5 bases at J, with 12 bases between the two ends. The CDR3 spans 14 residues.

This clonotype was picked up many times. The gene calls are TRBV18 and TRBJ1-1; 8 nucleotides align to TRBD1. This CDR3 is built from 16 residues. Trimming cost V 1 base and J 4 bases; bases outside gene matches: 8. Germline V gene data show CDR1 as KGHSH and CDR2 as LQKENI. CDR3 coding DNA: TGTGCCAGCTCACCACAGACAGGGGTTGGAGGCACTGAAGCTTTCTTT. This translates into CASSPQTGVGGTEAFF.

This clonotype occurred once. This chain connects TRBV5-1 to TRBJ2-5; 7 nucleotides match TRBD1. Germline V gene sequence: CDR1 SGHRS, CDR2 YFSETQ. This CDR3 has 16 residues. Trimming removed 3 bases from V and 5 bases from J; junction bases left unmatched: 13. CDR3 nucleotides: TGCGCCAGCAGCTCCGGGACAGCCAGCCTGAGGGAGACCCAGTACTTC. Translating gives CASSSGTASLRETQYF.

In its sample, this clonotype was seen many times. This chain links TRBV5-1 with TRBJ2-7; 11 bases match TRBD2. The CDR3 runs to 14 residues. Trimming took 2 bases from V and 5 from J; bases not matched to a gene: 3. The germline CDR1 and CDR2 sequences are SGHRS and YFSETQ. The CDR3 spells CASSLGTSGNEQYF. Written as DNA, the CDR3 is TGCGCCAGCAGCTTAGGGACTAGCGGCAACGAGCAGTACTTC.

The chain combines TRBV4-3 with TRBJ1-2, with TRBD1 as a possible D gene (5 bases). The V gene's germline CDR1 is LGHNA and CDR2 YSLEER. Deletions cut 0 bases from V and 5 bases from J, with 10 bases between. The CDR3 spans 14 residues. The CDR3 sequence: CASSQDSGGYGYTF. CDR3 coding DNA: TGCGCCAGCAGCCAAGATTCGGGGGGATATGGCTACACCTTC.

This clonotype has a handful of counts. This sequence joins TRBV6-5 and TRBJ1-1; D might be TRBD1 (6 bases). Trimming removed 3 bases from V and 3 bases from J, with 17 bases in between. CDR1 and CDR2 from the germline V gene are MNHEY and SVGAGI. The CDR3 is made up of 16 amino acids. The CDR3 DNA reads TGTGCCAGCAGTTATAGGGGGGCGCGGGTTGACACTGAAGCTTTCTTT. Its translation: CASSYRGARVDTEAFF.

This clonotype was recorded at least ten times. V is TRBV20-1 and J is TRBJ1-4, with 10 nucleotides matching TRBD1. In germline, CDR1 is DFQATT, CDR2 SNEGSKA (reference sequence). This CDR3 has 14 amino acids. V lost 1 base to trimming and J lost 5 bases; unmatched junction nucleotides: 1. In DNA, the CDR3 is TGCAGTGCTAGAGCGGGACAGGGGAATGAAAAACTGTTTTTT. Protein: CSARAGQGNEKLFF.

This clonotype was picked up many times. The rearrangement joins TRBV15 to TRBJ2-3; D is undetermined. This CDR3 spans 16 amino acids. Germline V gene sequence: CDR1 LNHNV, CDR2 YYDKDF (reference sequence). Trimming removed 0 bases from V and 4 bases from J, with 14 bases in between. The DNA for the CDR3 is TGTGCCACCAGCAGAGAGCTCCAGGCGGTACCAGATACGCAGTATTTT. This translates into CATSRELQAVPDTQYF.

This clonotype has ten or more counts. The chain is built from TRBV7-9 and TRBJ2-1; 10 bases are shared with TRBD2. Germline V gene sequence: CDR1 SEHNR, CDR2 FQNEAQ (reference sequence). The V gene end was trimmed by 3 bases and the J gene end by 4 bases; junction bases not matched to a gene: 3. CDR3 length: 15 residues. The CDR3 DNA is TGTGCCAGCAGCTTTGCTAGCGGGGGTTACAATGAGCAGTTCTTC. Amino acids: CASSFASGGYNEQFF.

This chain connects TRBV20-1 to TRBJ1-5, with a tentative D call TRBD1 (6 bases). CDR3 length equals 14 residues. Germline V gives CDR1 DFQATT, CDR2 SNEGSKA (reference sequence). Deletions cut 6 bases from V and 5 bases from J, with 17 bases between. The CDR3 region is CSAIPGHPDQPQHF. In DNA, the CDR3 is TGCAGTGCGATCCCGGGACACCCGGATCAGCCCCAGCATTTT.

The V call is TRBV6-2 or TRBV6-3, the J call TRBJ2-7; 8 bases are a match to TRBD1. The V segment lost 4 bases and the J segment 5 bases; nucleotides outside the gene matches: 1. CDR1 and CDR2 (germline): MNHEY, SVGEGT. The CDR3 has 12 residues. CDR3: CASSLTGDEQYF. The CDR3 nucleotides are TGTGCCAGCAGTTTGACAGGGGACGAGCAGTACTTC.

This clonotype was detected a few times. The chain couples TRBV20-1 to TRBJ1-6, with D perhaps TRBD1 (5 bases). The germline gives CDR1 DFQATT, CDR2 SNEGSKA (reference sequence). Trimming stripped 0 bases from V and 6 bases from J, with 15 bases between. This CDR3 has 16 residues. In DNA, the CDR3 is TGCAGTGCTAGAGATAGGACGACAGATTCTAATTCACCCCTCCACTTT. It encodes CSARDRTTDSNSPLHF.

This clonotype was seen many times. The chain links TRBV27 to TRBJ2-1; D is perhaps TRBD1 (6 bases). V was pared by 4 bases and J by 4 bases, with 11 bases between. Germline loops: CDR1 MNHEY, CDR2 SMNVEV (reference sequence). This CDR3 is built from 14 residues. The CDR3 spells CASSSGDLYNEQFF. The CDR3 DNA reads as TGTGCCAGCAGTTCAGGGGATTTGTACAATGAGCAGTTCTTC.

This chain joins TRBV11-2 and TRBJ2-3; unclear D gene. The V end was cut by 5 bases, the J end by 0 bases, with 6 bases between. CDR3 size: 13 residues. The germline CDR1 and CDR2 sequences are SGHAT and FQNNGV. CDR3: CASSRLSTDTQYF. CDR3 DNA: TGTGCCAGCAGCAGGTTGAGCACAGATACGCAGTATTTT.

V usage is TRBV7-2 and J usage is TRBJ1-6; D gene unclear. The CDR3 consists of 15 residues. Per germline, CDR1 SGHTA and CDR2 FQGNSA. V dropped 1 base and J dropped 5 bases, with 9 bases sitting between them. The CDR3 DNA reads as TGTGCCAGCAGCTTAGGGGTAGGGAATAATTCACCCCTCCACTTT. Amino acid sequence: CASSLGVGNNSPLHF. Combining the CDR3 with reference TRBV7-2 and TRBJ1-6 gives the whole variable domain GAGVSQSPSNKVTEKGKDVELRCDPISGHTALYWYRQSLGQGLEFLIYFQGNSAPDKSGLPSDRFSAERTGGSVSTLTIQRTQQEDSAVYLCASSLGVGNNSPLHFGNGTRLTVT.

Concerning this clonotype itself: A much more abundant neighbour one base away suggests this may be a read error. This chain connects TRBV7-2 to TRBJ2-7; TRBD1 matches 8 bases. Losses at the gene ends were 5 bases for V and 5 bases for J; bases not matched to a gene: 8. This CDR3 is built from 14 residues. Germline CDR1 reads SGHTA; CDR2 reads FQGNSA. The CDR3 nucleotides are TGTGCCAGCAGCCGGGGCAGGGGGCTCGACGAGCAGTACTTC. Its protein is CASSRGRGLDEQYF.

This clonotype has just a few counts. The rearrangement links TRBV9 to TRBJ1-2, with D perhaps TRBD1 (6 bases). V was shortened by 3 bases and J by 7 bases, with 16 bases between the two germline ends. The germline V gene has CDR1 SGDLS and CDR2 YYNGEE. The CDR3 runs 14 residues. In nucleotides, the CDR3 is TGTGCCAGCAGCGAGGGGGGATTTACTTCTGGCTACACCTTC. It codes for CASSEGGFTSGYTF.

Ten or more counts support this clonotype. A junction boundary mismatches the germline segment, possibly from a read error. The gene calls are TRBV7-9 and TRBJ1-1, with D possibly being TRBD1 (6 bases). The CDR3 runs 14 residues. Germline lookup yields CDR1 SEHNR and CDR2 FQNEAQ (reference sequence). Here the CDR3 reads CASRLAGANTEAFF. The CDR3 coding sequence is TGTGCCAGCAGATTAGCGGGGGCCAACACTGAAGCTTTCTTT. The full variable domain, its missing parts supplied by reference TRBV7-9 and TRBJ1-1, is DTGVSQNPRHKITKRGQNVTFRCDPISEHNRLYWYRQTLGQGPEFLTYFQNEAQLEKSRLLSDRFSAERPKGSFSTLEIQRTEQGDSAMYLCASRLAGANTEAFFGQGTRLTVV.

Here the CDR3 reads CASRGLAGEQDTQYF. For the CDR3, the DNA is TGTGCCAGCAGAGGATTAGCGGGGGAGCAAGATACGCAGTATTTT. The chain is built from TRBV2 and TRBJ2-3; 9 bases match TRBD2. Germline CDR1 SNHLY, CDR2 FYNNEI. The CDR3 contains 15 residues. With 6 bases clipped from V and 5 bases from J, the junction kept 9 bases outside the gene matches.

This clonotype has only a few counts. The chain has TRBV9 and TRBJ2-6, with TRBD1 identical over 7 bases. The germline V gene has CDR1 SGDLS and CDR2 YYNGEE. Losses at the gene ends were 0 bases for V and 0 bases for J; bases not matched to a gene: 0. The CDR3 consists of 16 residues. CDR3 DNA sequence: TGTGCCAGCAGCGTAGCAGGGGGCTCTGGGGCCAACGTCCTGACTTTC. Its translation: CASSVAGGSGANVLTF.

This clonotype occurred many times. The J gene is TRBJ2-5, the V gene TRBV29-1; possibly TRBD1 or TRBD2 for D (6 bases each). V was pared by 1 base and J by 5 bases, with 11 bases between. CDR1 SQVTM and CDR2 ANQGSEA come from the germline V gene. The CDR3 has 13 residues. The CDR3 reads CSVEVGGRETQYF. CDR3 DNA: TGCAGCGTTGAAGTGGGGGGCAGGGAGACCCAGTACTTC.

The chain has TRBV11-2 and TRBJ2-1; D unclear. The V end was cut by 6 bases, the J end by 16 bases, with 16 bases between. The germline gives CDR1 SGHAT, CDR2 FQNNGV. This CDR3 region has 11 residues. The CDR3 region is CASSLTHERFF. The CDR3 DNA follows: TGTGCCAGCAGTCTAACCCATGAGCGTTTCTTC.

Ten or more counts support this clonotype. The V call is TRBV7-6, the J call TRBJ2-2, with a weak D call TRBD1 (6 bases). Trimming took off 0 bases at V and 5 bases at J, with 10 bases between the two ends. The CDR3 sequence is 15 residues long. CDR1 is SGHVS, CDR2 FNYEAQ, per germline. CDR3 bases: TGTGCCAGCAGCTTAGCACAGGGTGGGACCGGGGAGCTGTTTTTT. It translates to CASSLAQGGTGELFF.

The V and J genes are TRBV12-3 or TRBV12-4 and TRBJ2-7, with TRBD2 matching over 9 bases. This CDR3 spans 15 amino acids. V lost 1 base and J lost 3; bases outside the gene matches: 4. The CDR3 DNA follows: TGTGCCAGCAGTTTAGGGACTAGCGAGATCTACGAGCAGTACTTC. It yields the protein CASSLGTSEIYEQYF.

This clonotype came up many times. V usage is TRBV20-1 and J usage is TRBJ1-1; D unresolved. The CDR3 totals 16 residues. Germline V lookup: CDR1 DFQATT, CDR2 SNEGSKA (reference sequence). V was trimmed by 6 bases and J by 6 bases, leaving 26 bases between them. The CDR3 nucleotides are TGCAGTGCAAGCGAATTTATAGGGAGAAGTTTTTCTGAAGCTTTCTTT. Amino acids: CSASEFIGRSFSEAFF.

At least ten counts were recorded for this clonotype. This chain joins TRBV7-2 and TRBJ2-1, with D maybe TRBD1 (5 bases). The ends were cut back, 5 bases at V and 4 bases at J, with 18 bases in the middle. Germline CDR1 reads SGHTA; CDR2 reads FQGNSA. The CDR3 extends over 16 amino acids. The CDR3 coding sequence is TGTGCCAGCAGCCAAATCACTGGGGCGCTTTACAATGAGCAGTTCTTC. Translating it yields CASSQITGALYNEQFF.

This clonotype was observed at least ten times. The chain uses TRBV30 and TRBJ1-6; D is uncertain. V was clipped by 3 bases and J by 6 bases, with 6 bases between them. The CDR3 is made up of 12 amino acids. CDR1 and CDR2 (germline): GTSNPN, SVGIG (reference sequence). CDR3 in DNA: TGTGCCTGGAGCCAGTTTAATTCACCCCTCCACTTT. The encoded protein is CAWSQFNSPLHF.

The table lists this clonotype with many counts. The rearrangement uses TRBV2 and TRBJ2-5; 12 positions match TRBD2. CDR3 length: 14 residues. Per the germline V gene, CDR1 is SNHLY and CDR2 is FYNNEI. V shed 7 bases, J shed 4 bases, and the junction held 4 bases outside the gene matches. CDR3 loop: CASTPLAGGETQYF. CDR3 bases: TGTGCCAGCACTCCACTAGCGGGGGGAGAGACCCAGTACTTC.

Comments on this clonotype: It may be a read error: a sequence one base away is much more abundant. The V and J genes are TRBV28 and TRBJ1-3, with D perhaps TRBD1 (6 bases). V was shortened by 4 bases and J by 0 bases, with 10 bases between the two germline ends. Germline loops: CDR1 MDHEN, CDR2 SYDVKM. This CDR3 is 15 amino acids long. The CDR3 spells CASSSTGISGNTIYF. CDR3 nucleotides: TGTGCCAGCAGTTCCACAGGGATCTCTGGAAACACCATATATTTT.

Note on this clonotype: One junction end disagrees with the germline gene, perhaps due to a read error. The V gene is TRBV7-7, the J gene TRBJ2-1, with TRBD2 identical over 7 bases. Germline lookup yields CDR1 SSHAT and CDR2 FNYEAQ (reference sequence). The CDR3 runs 13 residues. CDR3 sequence reads: CASSLVSGGEQFF. The CDR3 coding sequence is TGTGCTAGCAGCTTAGTATCGGGAGGAGAGCAGTTCTTC.